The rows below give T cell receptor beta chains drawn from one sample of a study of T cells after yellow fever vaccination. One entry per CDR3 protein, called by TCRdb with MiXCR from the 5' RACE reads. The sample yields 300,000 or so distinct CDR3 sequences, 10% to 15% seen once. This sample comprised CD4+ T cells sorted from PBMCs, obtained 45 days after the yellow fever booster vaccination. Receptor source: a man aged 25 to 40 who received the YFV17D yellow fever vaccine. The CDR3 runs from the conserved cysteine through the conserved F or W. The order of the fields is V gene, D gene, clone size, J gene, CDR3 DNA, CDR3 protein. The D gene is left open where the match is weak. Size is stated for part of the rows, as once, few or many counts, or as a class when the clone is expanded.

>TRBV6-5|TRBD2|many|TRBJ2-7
TGTGCCAGCAGTTATGCTAGCGGCAACGAGCAGTACTTC
CASSYASGNEQYF
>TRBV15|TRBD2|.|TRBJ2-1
TGTGCCACCAGCAGGGACGGACTAGCGGGAAGGCTCTTC
CATSRDGLAGRLF
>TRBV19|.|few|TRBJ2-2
TGTGCCAGTAAAGAGGGGACGAACACCGGGGAGCTGTTTTTT
CASKEGTNTGELFF
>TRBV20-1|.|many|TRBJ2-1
TGCAGTGCCAACCTTAGGGCGCGGAGCTCCTACAATGAGCAGTTCTTC
CSANLRARSSYNEQFF
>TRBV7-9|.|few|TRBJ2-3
TGTGCCAGCAGCTGGGGCGGTAGCACAGATACGCAGTATTTT
CASSWGGSTDTQYF
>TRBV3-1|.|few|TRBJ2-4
TGTGCCAGCAGCCCCCACAAAGGCGTCTTAGCCAAAAACATTCAGTACTTC
CASSPHKGVLAKNIQYF
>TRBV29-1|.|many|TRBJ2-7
TGCAGCGTTGAACGGACCCCCTACGAGCAGTACTTC
CSVERTPYEQYF
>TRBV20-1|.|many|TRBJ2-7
TGCAGTGCTGGTGACTACCGCGGCTACGAGCAGTACTTC
CSAGDYRGYEQYF
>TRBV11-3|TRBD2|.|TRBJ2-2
TGTGCCAGCAGCCCCCGGACTAGCGGGAAGACCGGGGAGCTGTTTTTT
CASSPRTSGKTGELFF
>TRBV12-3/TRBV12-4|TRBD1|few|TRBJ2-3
TGTGCCAGCAGTCCGTACAGGGGGCTCCAGTATTTT
CASSPYRGLQYF
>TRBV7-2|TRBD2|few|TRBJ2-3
TGTGCCAGCAGCTTAGCCGCAGCGGGAGGCACAGATACGCAGTATTTT
CASSLAAAGGTDTQYF
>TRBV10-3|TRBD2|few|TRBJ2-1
TGTGCCATCAGTGAGCCCGGACTAGCGGGAGTGTCCTACAATGAGCAGTTCTTC
CAISEPGLAGVSYNEQFF
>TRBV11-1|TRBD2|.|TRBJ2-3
TGTGCCAGCAGCGTTAGCGGGGCTAGCACAGATACGCAGTATTTT
CASSVSGASTDTQYF
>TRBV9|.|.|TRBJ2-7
TGTGCCAGCAGCGTATTGGATCTCCCCTACGAGCAGTACTTC
CASSVLDLPYEQYF
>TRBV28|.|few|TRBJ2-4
TGTGCCAGCAGTGACTCAGGGATTAAAAACATTCAGTACTTC
CASSDSGIKNIQYF
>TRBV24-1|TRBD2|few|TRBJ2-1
TGTGCCACCAGTGCCCCGGGGGGAGCGGGAAGTTACAATGAGCAGTTCTTC
CATSAPGGAGSYNEQFF
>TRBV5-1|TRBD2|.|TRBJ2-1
TGCGCCAGCAGCGTATGGACTAGCGGGACTTACAATGAGCAGTTCTTC
CASSVWTSGTYNEQFF